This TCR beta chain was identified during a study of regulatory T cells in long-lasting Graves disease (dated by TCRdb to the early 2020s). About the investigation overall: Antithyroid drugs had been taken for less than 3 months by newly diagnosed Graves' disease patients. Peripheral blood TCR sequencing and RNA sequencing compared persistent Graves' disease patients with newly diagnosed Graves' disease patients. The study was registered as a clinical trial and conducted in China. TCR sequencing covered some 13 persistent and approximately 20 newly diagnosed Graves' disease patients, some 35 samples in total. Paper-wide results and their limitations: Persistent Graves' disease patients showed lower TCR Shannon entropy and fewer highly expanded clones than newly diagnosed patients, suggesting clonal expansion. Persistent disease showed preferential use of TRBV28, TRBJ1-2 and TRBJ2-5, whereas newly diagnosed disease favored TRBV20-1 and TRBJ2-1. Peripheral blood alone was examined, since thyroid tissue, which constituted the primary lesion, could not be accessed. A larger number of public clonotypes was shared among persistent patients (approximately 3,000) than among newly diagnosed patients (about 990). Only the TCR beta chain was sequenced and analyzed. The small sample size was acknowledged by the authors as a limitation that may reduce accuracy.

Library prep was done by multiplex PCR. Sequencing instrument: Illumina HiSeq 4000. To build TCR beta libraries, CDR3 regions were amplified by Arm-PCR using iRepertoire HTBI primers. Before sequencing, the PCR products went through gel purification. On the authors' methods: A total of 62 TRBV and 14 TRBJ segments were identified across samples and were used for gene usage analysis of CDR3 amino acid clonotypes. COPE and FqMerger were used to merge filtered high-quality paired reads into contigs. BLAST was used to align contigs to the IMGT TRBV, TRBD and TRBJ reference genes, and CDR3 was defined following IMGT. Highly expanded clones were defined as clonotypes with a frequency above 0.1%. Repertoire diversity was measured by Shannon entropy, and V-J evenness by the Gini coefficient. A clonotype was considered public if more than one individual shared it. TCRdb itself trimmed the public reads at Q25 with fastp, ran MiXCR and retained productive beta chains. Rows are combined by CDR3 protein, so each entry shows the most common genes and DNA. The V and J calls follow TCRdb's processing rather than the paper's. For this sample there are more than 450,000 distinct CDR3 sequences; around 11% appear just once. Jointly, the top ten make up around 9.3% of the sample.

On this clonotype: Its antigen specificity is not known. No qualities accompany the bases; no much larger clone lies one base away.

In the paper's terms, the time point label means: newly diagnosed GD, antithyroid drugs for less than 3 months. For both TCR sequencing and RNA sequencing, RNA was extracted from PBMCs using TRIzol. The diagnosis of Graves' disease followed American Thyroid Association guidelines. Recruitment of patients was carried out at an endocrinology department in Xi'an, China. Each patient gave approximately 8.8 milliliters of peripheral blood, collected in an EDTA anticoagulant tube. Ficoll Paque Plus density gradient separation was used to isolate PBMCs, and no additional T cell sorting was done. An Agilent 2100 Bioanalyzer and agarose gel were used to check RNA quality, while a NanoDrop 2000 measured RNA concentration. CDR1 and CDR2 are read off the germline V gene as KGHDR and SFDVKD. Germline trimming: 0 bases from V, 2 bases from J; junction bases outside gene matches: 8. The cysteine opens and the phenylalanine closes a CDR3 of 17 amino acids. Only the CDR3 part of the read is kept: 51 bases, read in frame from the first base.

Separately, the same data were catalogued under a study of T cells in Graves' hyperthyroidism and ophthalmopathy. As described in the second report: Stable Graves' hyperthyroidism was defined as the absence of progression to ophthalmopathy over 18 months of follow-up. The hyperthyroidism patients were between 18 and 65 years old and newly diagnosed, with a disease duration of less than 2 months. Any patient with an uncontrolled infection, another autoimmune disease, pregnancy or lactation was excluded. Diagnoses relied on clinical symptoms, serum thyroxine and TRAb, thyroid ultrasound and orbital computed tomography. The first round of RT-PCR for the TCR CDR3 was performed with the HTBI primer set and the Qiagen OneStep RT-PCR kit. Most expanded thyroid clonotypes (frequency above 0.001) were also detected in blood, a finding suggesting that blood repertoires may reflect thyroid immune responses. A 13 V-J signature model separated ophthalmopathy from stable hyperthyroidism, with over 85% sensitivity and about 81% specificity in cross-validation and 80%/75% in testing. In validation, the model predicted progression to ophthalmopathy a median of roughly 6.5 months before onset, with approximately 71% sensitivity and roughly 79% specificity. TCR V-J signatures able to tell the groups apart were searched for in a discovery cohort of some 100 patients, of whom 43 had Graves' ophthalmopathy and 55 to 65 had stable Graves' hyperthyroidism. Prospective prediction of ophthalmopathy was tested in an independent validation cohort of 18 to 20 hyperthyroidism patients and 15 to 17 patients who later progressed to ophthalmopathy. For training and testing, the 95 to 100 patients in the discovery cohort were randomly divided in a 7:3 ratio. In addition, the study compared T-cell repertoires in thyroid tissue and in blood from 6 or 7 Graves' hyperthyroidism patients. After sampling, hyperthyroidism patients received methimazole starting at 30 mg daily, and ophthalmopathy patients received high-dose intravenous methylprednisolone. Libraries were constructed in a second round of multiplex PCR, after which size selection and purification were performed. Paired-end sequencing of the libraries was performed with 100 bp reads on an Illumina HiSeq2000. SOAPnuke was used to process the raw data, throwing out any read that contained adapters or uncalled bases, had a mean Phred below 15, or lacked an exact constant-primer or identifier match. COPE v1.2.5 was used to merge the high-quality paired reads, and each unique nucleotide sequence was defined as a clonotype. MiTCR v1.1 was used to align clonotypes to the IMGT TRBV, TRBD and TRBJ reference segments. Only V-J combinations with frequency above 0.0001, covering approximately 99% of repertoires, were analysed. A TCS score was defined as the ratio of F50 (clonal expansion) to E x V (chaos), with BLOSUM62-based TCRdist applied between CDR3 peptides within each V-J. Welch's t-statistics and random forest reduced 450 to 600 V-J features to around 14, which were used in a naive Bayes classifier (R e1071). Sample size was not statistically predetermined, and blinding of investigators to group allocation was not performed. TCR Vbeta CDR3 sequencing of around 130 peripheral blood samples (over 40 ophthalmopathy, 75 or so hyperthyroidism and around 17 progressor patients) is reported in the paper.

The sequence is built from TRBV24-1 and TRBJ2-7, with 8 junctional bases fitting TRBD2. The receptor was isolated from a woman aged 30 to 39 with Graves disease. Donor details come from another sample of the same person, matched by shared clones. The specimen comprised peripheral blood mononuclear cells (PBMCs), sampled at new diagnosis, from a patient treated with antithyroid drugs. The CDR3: CATSDLLRSGSAYEQYF. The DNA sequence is TGTGCCACCAGTGATTTGCTTCGCAGCGGGAGTGCCTACGAGCAGTACTTC.